The 3 T cell receptor beta chains in this list originate from one sample, sequenced in a study of beta chain features in type 1 diabetes. General study results and limits: Shorter TCRB CDR3s, moderately but significantly so, were found in Type 1 diabetes patients in all four CD4+ subsets.

Investigators reverse transcribed all isolated RNA, so they sequenced expressed TCRB transcripts. Generated by immunoSEQ multiplex PCR, the TCRdb table keeps only in-frame clones and is missing some. Of over 100,000 clones listed, 16% are singletons. Their target antigens are unknown. Sequencing was performed on central memory CD4+ T cells from blood. These receptors originate from a man aged 30 to 39 with type 1 diabetes.

This clone was counted between two and nine times. The chain is built from TRBV5-1 and TRBJ1-1, with TRBD1 identical over 8 bases. CDR3 size: 16 residues. Germline values: CDR1 SGHRS, CDR2 YFSETQ. V dropped 3 bases and J dropped 4; count of bases not matched to a gene: 11. CDR3: CASSSGQASLGTEAFF. The CDR3 DNA reads TGCGCCAGCAGCTCGGGACAGGCAAGCCTCGGCACTGAAGCTTTCTTT.

This chain uses TRBV7-2 with TRBJ1-1, with a tentative D call TRBD1 (5 bases). The CDR3 runs 13 residues. The germline V gene encodes CDR1 SGHTA and CDR2 FQGNSA. Trimming removed 1 base from V and 11 bases from J, with 14 bases in between. The CDR3 nucleotides read TGTGCCAGCAGCTTAGAGGAGGGGCAGCAGGCTTTCTTT. It specifies CASSLEEGQQAFF.

This clone was seen only a few times. The rearrangement uses TRBV9 and TRBJ2-3; possible D gene TRBD1, 5 bases. This CDR3 has 15 residues. Trimming pared 0 bases from V and 3 bases from J, leaving 11 bases between. Germline V CDR1 and CDR2: SGDLS, YYNGEE. The CDR3 DNA reads as TGTGCCAGCAGCGTAGGGGGCCAAGGGACAGATACGCAGTATTTT. Translating it yields CASSVGGQGTDTQYF.